This TCR beta chain stems from a study of blood T cell repertoires in COVID-19. Study in general: Researchers got acute and convalescent COVID-19 samples from the United States, Italy and Spain. PBMCs, B-cell-depleted T cells, or T cells were the source of the cDNA or gDNA that made up the material.

In the source study's methods: Estimates of nucleated cell counts were drawn from the amplification of reference gene primers. Libraries were prepared by immunoSEQ multiplex PCR; TCRdb keeps only in-frame clonotypes and omits some of them. D and trimming were read from the DNA, whereas the V and J calls and clone size are those reported in that table. The sample holds roughly 300,000 clones; around 87% are singletons and the top ten take approximately 8%. This CDR3 is 15 amino acids long. Trimming removed 5 bases from V and 0 bases from J, with 11 bases in between. The germline V gene has CDR1 SGHTA and CDR2 FQGTGA.

This TCR derives from a woman in her forties or fifties who had recovered from COVID-19. The chain employs TRBV7-3 and TRBJ1-3, with a tentative D call TRBD1 (5 bases). Sequences were obtained from peripheral blood. CDR3 protein: CASSLGGSSGNTIYF. As DNA, the CDR3 is TGTGCCAGCAGCCTCGGGGGTTCCTCTGGAAACACCATATATTTT.